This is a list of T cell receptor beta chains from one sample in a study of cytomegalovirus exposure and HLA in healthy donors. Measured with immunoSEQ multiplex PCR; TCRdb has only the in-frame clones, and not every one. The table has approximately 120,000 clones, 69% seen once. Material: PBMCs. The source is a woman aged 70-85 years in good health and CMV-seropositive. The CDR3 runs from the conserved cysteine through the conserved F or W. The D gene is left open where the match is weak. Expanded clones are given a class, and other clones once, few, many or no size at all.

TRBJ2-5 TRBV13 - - CASSLFTPVETQYF TGTGCCAGCAGCTTATTTACCCCAGTGGAGACCCAGTACTTC
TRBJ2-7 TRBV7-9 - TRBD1 CASRRDRINEQYF TGTGCCAGCAGGAGGGACAGGATCAACGAGCAGTACTTC
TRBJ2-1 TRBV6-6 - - CASSYSPGAHNEQFF TGTGCCAGCAGTTACTCCCCAGGGGCTCACAATGAGCAGTTCTTC
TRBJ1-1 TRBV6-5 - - CASSYSIVRSNTEAFF TGTGCCAGCAGTTACTCCATTGTCAGATCGAACACTGAAGCTTTCTTT
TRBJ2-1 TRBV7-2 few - CASSLGQWNNEQFF TGTGCCAGCAGCTTAGGACAGTGGAATAATGAGCAGTTCTTC
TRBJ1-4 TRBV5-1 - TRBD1 CASSSPGTGVNEKLFF TGCGCCAGCAGCAGCCCTGGGACAGGGGTCAATGAAAAACTGTTTTTT
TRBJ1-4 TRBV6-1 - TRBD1 CASSDPGQGFEKLFF TGTGCCAGCAGTGACCCGGGACAGGGTTTTGAAAAACTGTTTTTT
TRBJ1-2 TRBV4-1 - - CASSQPTQGNYGYTF TGCGCCAGCAGCCAACCTACACAGGGAAACTATGGCTACACCTTC
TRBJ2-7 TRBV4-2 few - CASSPNGIAVTYEQYF TGTGCCAGCAGCCCTAATGGCATAGCGGTTACCTACGAGCAGTACTTC
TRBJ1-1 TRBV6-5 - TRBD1 CASSRTGEGSGEAFF TGTGCCAGCAGCAGAACAGGGGAAGGGTCGGGTGAAGCTTTCTTT
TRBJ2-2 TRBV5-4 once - CASSLVETSTGELFF TGTGCCAGCAGCTTGGTGGAGACTAGCACCGGGGAGCTGTTTTTT
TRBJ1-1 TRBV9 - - CASSASGQRNTEAFF TGTGCCAGCAGCGCGTCAGGACAGAGGAACACTGAAGCTTTCTTT
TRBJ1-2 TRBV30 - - CAWNRANYGYTF TGTGCCTGGAACAGGGCAAACTATGGCTACACCTTC
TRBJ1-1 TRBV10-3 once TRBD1 CAISDSWTGNTEAFF TGTGCCATCAGTGATTCCTGGACAGGGAACACTGAAGCTTTCTTT
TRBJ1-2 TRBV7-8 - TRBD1 CASSQPGGKYGYTF TGTGCCAGCAGCCAACCAGGGGGCAAGTATGGCTACACCTTC
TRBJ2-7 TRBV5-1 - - CASSTPDSYEQYF TGCGCCAGCAGTACCCCCGACAGCTACGAGCAGTACTTC
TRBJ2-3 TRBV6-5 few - CASSYLKTDTQYF TGTGCCAGCAGTTACCTTAAAACAGATACGCAGTATTTT
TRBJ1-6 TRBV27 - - CASSRLGLNSPLHF TGTGCCAGCAGTAGATTGGGGCTGAATTCACCCCTCCACTTT
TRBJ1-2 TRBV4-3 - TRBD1 CASSQTLQGWSGYTF TGCGCCAGCAGCCAGACTTTACAGGGGTGGAGTGGCTACACCTTC
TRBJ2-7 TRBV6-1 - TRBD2 CASRSGGAYEQYF TGTGCCAGCAGGAGCGGGGGGGCCTACGAGCAGTACTTC
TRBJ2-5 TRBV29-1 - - CSVEGSGQTQYF TGCAGCGTCGAGGGTAGTGGCCAGACCCAGTACTTC
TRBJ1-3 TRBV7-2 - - CASSSRTLNSGNTIYF TGTGCCAGCAGCTCTAGAACTTTAAACTCTGGAAACACCATATATTTT
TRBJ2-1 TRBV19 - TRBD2 CASRGDYSDYNEQFF TGTGCCAGTAGGGGGGACTACTCCGACTACAATGAGCAGTTCTTC
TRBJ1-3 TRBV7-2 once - CASSLGQPGNTIYF TGTGCCAGCAGCCTAGGACAACCTGGAAACACCATATATTTT
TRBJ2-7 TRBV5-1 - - CASSLLEQAYEQYF TGCGCCAGCAGCTTGCTGGAACAGGCCTACGAGCAGTACTTC
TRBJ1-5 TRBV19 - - CASGTWGRNQPQHF TGTGCCAGTGGAACTTGGGGCCGCAATCAGCCCCAGCATTTT
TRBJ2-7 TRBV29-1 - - CSVEEGDPTYEQYF TGCAGCGTTGAGGAAGGGGATCCAACCTACGAGCAGTACTTC
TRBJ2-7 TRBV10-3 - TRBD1 CAIRDRGLHEQYF TGTGCCATCAGAGACAGGGGGCTCCACGAGCAGTACTTC
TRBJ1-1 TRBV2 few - CASSDSGPSEAFF TGTGCCAGCAGTGATTCAGGGCCTAGTGAAGCTTTCTTT
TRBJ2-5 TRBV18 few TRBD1 CASSPSGTGRQETQYF TGTGCCAGCTCACCCTCCGGGACAGGGCGCCAAGAGACCCAGTACTTC
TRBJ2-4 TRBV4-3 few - CASSPEPTGGIQYF TGCGCCAGCAGCCCCGAACCGACTGGAGGCATTCAGTACTTC
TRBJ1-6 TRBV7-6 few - CASSLGGNSPLHF TGTGCCAGCAGCTTAGGAGGGAATTCACCCCTCCACTTT
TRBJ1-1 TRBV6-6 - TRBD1 CASSGRTGEGTEAFF TGTGCCAGCAGTGGAAGGACAGGGGAAGGCACTGAAGCTTTCTTT
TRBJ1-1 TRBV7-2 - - CASSLVRGRTEAFF TGTGCCAGCAGCTTAGTACGAGGAAGAACTGAAGCTTTCTTT
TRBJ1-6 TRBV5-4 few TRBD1 CASRPDRESPLHF TGTGCCAGCAGACCGGACAGGGAATCACCCCTCCACTTT
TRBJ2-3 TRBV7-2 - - CASSELLAGADTQYF TGTGCCAGCAGCGAACTCCTGGCAGGTGCAGATACGCAGTATTTT
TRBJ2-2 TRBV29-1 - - CSVYRQANTGELFF TGCAGCGTCTACCGGCAGGCGAACACCGGGGAGCTGTTTTTT
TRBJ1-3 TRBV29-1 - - CSVESLAGAGGNTIYF TGCAGCGTTGAATCCCTAGCGGGGGCAGGGGGAAACACCATATATTTT
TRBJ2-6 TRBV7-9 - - CASSLGTMTPPGVLTF TGTGCCAGCAGCTTAGGGACTATGACACCACCCGGCGTCCTGACTTTC
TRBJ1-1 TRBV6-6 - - CASSTTPMNTEAFF TGTGCCAGCAGCACAACACCAATGAACACTGAAGCTTTCTTT
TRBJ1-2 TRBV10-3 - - CAISERQGRDGYTF TGTGCCATCAGTGAAAGGCAGGGGAGGGATGGCTACACCTTC